These 27 T cell receptor beta chains came from one sample sequenced in a study of blood T cell repertoires in COVID-19. Repertoires were generated with immunoSEQ multiplex PCR, while TCRdb's copy carries only in-frame clones and drops some. Altogether about 200,000 clones are present, around 89% being singletons, with the ten largest covering less than 5.5%. The specimen sequenced was peripheral blood. The receptors stem from a human donor in a cohort sampled during active COVID-19.

The chain joins TRBV2 to TRBJ2-5; 8 bases agree with TRBD2. CDR1 is SNHLY and CDR2 is FYNNEI in the germline V gene. The CDR3 is 12 amino acids. With V trimmed by 6 bases and J by 5 bases, 2 bases remained unmatched. The CDR3, as DNA: TGTGCCAGCAGGACGGGGGGGGAGACCCAGTACTTC. The encoded protein is CASRTGGETQYF.

The chain recombines TRBV30 with TRBJ1-2; a possible D gene is TRBD1 (6 bases). Trimming cost V 8 bases and J 4 bases, with 17 bases left between them. CDR1 and CDR2 (germline): GTSNPN, SVGIG (reference sequence). The CDR3 spans 13 residues. The DNA for the CDR3 is TGTGCCGGGGAGACCCAGGGGTTCTATGGCTACACCTTC. It specifies CAGETQGFYGYTF.

The chain employs TRBV7-9 and TRBJ2-7; no clear D gene. V was cut by 0 bases and J by 7 bases, with 10 bases left in between. The CDR3 spans 13 residues. Germline-derived CDR1 and CDR2 are SEHNR and FQNEAQ (reference sequence). The CDR3: CASSLAPSSEQYF. The CDR3 region has the DNA TGTGCCAGCAGCTTAGCGCCAAGCTCGGAGCAGTACTTC.

The chain is built from TRBV5-4 and TRBJ1-2, with D possibly being TRBD1 (5 bases). Trimming took 0 bases from V and 3 from J, leaving 15 bases between them. Germline CDR1 reads SGHNT; CDR2 reads YYREEE (reference sequence). The CDR3 extends over 16 amino acids. Here the CDR3 reads CASSLGAGQRDYGYTF. CDR3 coding DNA: TGTGCCAGCAGCTTGGGTGCAGGGCAGCGGGACTATGGCTACACCTTC.

The V call is TRBV4-1, the J call TRBJ2-1; 10 bases map to TRBD2. The germline gives CDR1 MGHRA, CDR2 YSYEKL. This CDR3 is built from 17 residues. Trimming took 4 bases from V and 7 from J; bases not matched to a gene: 13. CDR3 in amino acids: CASSRGGLANLGNEQFF. The CDR3 coding sequence is TGCGCCAGCAGCCGTGGGGGACTAGCGAATTTGGGTAATGAGCAGTTCTTC.

The J gene is TRBJ2-7, the V gene TRBV2; 11 bases align to TRBD1. Germline-derived CDR1 and CDR2 are SNHLY and FYNNEI. Trimming at V came to 5 bases and at J to 1 base, leaving 16 bases not matched to a gene. The CDR3 length is 19 residues. The CDR3 DNA is TGTGCCAGCAGTTACCCGAACTTTTGGACAGGGGGCGCGTCCTACGAGCAGTACTTC. It encodes CASSYPNFWTGGASYEQYF.

This chain joins TRBV4-1 and TRBJ1-4; D is perhaps TRBD1 (5 bases). This CDR3 is 16 amino acids long. In germline, CDR1 is MGHRA, CDR2 YSYEKL. V lost 1 base to trimming and J lost 4 bases, with 13 bases between them. This chain's CDR3 is CASSQVQGADNEKLFF. The DNA for the CDR3 is TGCGCCAGCAGCCAAGTCCAAGGGGCGGATAATGAAAAACTGTTTTTT.

This clone occurred once. The genes are TRBV5-1 and TRBJ2-7; 7 bases line up with TRBD1. With 4 bases clipped from V and 3 bases from J, the junction kept 7 bases outside the gene matches. Germline loops: CDR1 SGHRS, CDR2 YFSETQ. There are 14 residues in the CDR3. The CDR3 nucleotides read TGCGCCAGCAGCACCGGGACAGCGAACTACGAGCAGTACTTC. Translated: CASSTGTANYEQYF. Based on the CDR3 plus reference TRBV5-1 and TRBJ2-7, the full variable domain is KAGVTQTPRYLIKTRGQQVTLSCSPISGHRSVSWYQQTPGQGLQFLFEYFSETQRNKGNFPGRFSGRQFSNSRSEMNVSTLELGDSALYLCASSTGTANYEQYFGPGTRLTVT.

This chain joins TRBV5-1 and TRBJ2-7; a possible D gene is TRBD2 (6 bases). Trimming removed 5 bases from V and 2 bases from J, with 11 bases in between. This CDR3 is 13 amino acids long. In germline, CDR1 is SGHRS, CDR2 YFSETQ. CDR3 nucleotides: TGCGCCAGCAGACCTCCGGGGGCCTACGAGCAGTACTTC. This gives the protein CASRPPGAYEQYF.

The rearrangement links TRBV5-4 to TRBJ2-1, with D possibly TRBD1 on 6 matching bases. Germline V gives CDR1 SGHNT, CDR2 YYREEE (reference sequence). The CDR3 runs to 16 residues. Between the trimmed V and J ends, which lost 2 bases and 2 bases, there was a span of 14 bases. The chain's CDR3 is CASSLPYRDTYNEQFF. Here the CDR3 DNA reads TGTGCCAGCAGCTTACCATACAGGGATACCTACAATGAGCAGTTCTTC.

The chain combines TRBV20-1 with TRBJ2-1; 10 bases map to TRBD2. The CDR3 is 19 amino acids. Germline values: CDR1 DFQATT, CDR2 SNEGSKA (reference sequence). V lost 3 bases to trimming and J lost 0 bases; unmatched junction nucleotides: 14. In DNA, the CDR3 is TGCAGTGCTAGTTCTCCGGGACTAGCGATTAGTAGCTCCTACAATGAGCAGTTCTTC. Amino acids: CSASSPGLAISSSYNEQFF.

The chain couples TRBV15 to TRBJ2-3, with TRBD2 matching over 12 bases. Germline CDR1 is LNHNV and CDR2 is YYDKDF (reference sequence). J lost 3 bases, V lost 2 bases, and 9 bases had no gene match. The CDR3 totals 18 residues. The CDR3: CATSRSRLAGAGTDTQYF. CDR3 in DNA: TGTGCCACCAGCAGATCTCGACTAGCGGGGGCGGGAACAGATACGCAGTATTTT.

This chain connects TRBV5-4 to TRBJ1-6, with 10 bases fitting TRBD1. This CDR3 is built from 14 residues. V dropped 4 bases and J dropped 7; count of bases not matched to a gene: 2. Germline V gene lookup returns CDR1 SGHNT and CDR2 YYREEE (reference sequence). The CDR3 nucleotides read TGTGCCAGCAGCCCGGGACAGGGGAATTCACCCCTCCACTTT. This gives the protein CASSPGQGNSPLHF. Together with reference TRBV5-4 and TRBJ1-6, the CDR3 gives the full variable domain: ETGVTQSPTHLIKTRGQQVTLRCSSQSGHNTVSWYQQALGQGPQFIFQYYREEENGRGNFPPRFSGLQFPNYSSELNVNALELDDSALYLCASSPGQGNSPLHFGNGTRLTVT.

V usage is TRBV27 and J usage is TRBJ2-1; 11 bases align to TRBD2. Unmatched junction bases numbered 6, after V lost 2 bases and J lost 0 bases. The CDR3 spans 18 residues. Germline V gene sequence: CDR1 MNHEY, CDR2 SMNVEV (reference sequence). Here the CDR3 DNA reads TGTGCCAGCAGTTTAAGAGGACTAGCGGGTAACTCCTACAATGAGCAGTTCTTC. As protein: CASSLRGLAGNSYNEQFF.

This chain uses TRBV4-2 with TRBJ1-3; unclear D gene. V was trimmed by 1 base and J by 2 bases, leaving 18 bases between them. This CDR3 is 18 amino acids long. CDR1 LGHNA and CDR2 YNFKEQ come from the germline V gene. CDR3 bases: TGTGCCAGCAGCCAAGCCACAAAGGGAGGGAGCGCTGGAAACACCATATATTTT. It specifies CASSQATKGGSAGNTIYF.

Here the CDR3 reads CASSLALLTSASYNEQFF. For the CDR3, the DNA is TGTGCCAGCAGCTTAGCGCTCCTGACTAGCGCGTCCTACAATGAGCAGTTCTTC. The V call is TRBV7-8, the J call TRBJ2-1; 8 nucleotides line up with TRBD2. From germline, CDR1 is SGHVS and CDR2 FQNEAQ. The CDR3 has 18 residues. V dropped 0 bases and J dropped 1; count of bases not matched to a gene: 8. Drawing the rest from reference TRBV7-8 and TRBJ2-1, the complete variable domain is GAGVSQSPRYKVAKRGQDVALRCDPISGHVSLFWYQQALGQGPEFLTYFQNEAQLDKSGLPSDRFFAERPEGSVSTLKIQRTQQEDSAVYLCASSLALLTSASYNEQFFGPGTRLTVL.

The rearrangement joins TRBV6-5 to TRBJ2-7; perhaps TRBD2 as D (6 bases). V lost 5 bases to trimming and J lost 4 bases, with 15 bases between them. CDR3 length: 14 residues. Germline loops: CDR1 MNHEY, CDR2 SVGAGI. CDR3 nucleotide sequence: TGTGCCAGCAGTCGGGGAGGCGTTAGGTACGAGCAGTACTTC. Amino acid sequence: CASSRGGVRYEQYF.

This sequence joins TRBV11-3 and TRBJ2-1; 11 positions agree with TRBD1. CDR3 length equals 18 residues. Germline values: CDR1 SGHNT, CDR2 YENEEA. Trimming took 0 bases from V and 7 from J; bases not matched to a gene: 11. The CDR3 coding sequence is TGTGCCAGCAGCTTAGAGGGTAGAGGACAGGGGGCGCCAAATGAGCAGTTCTTC. This gives the protein CASSLEGRGQGAPNEQFF.

The rearrangement uses TRBV6-5 and TRBJ1-1; no clear D gene. The CDR3 loop spans 14 amino acids. V was pared by 0 bases and J by 3 bases, with 8 bases between. In germline, CDR1 is MNHEY, CDR2 SVGAGI. The DNA of the CDR3 is TGTGCCAGCAGTTACTCTCATCCGGACACTGAAGCTTTCTTT. This codes for CASSYSHPDTEAFF.

This sequence joins TRBV6-1 and TRBJ1-3, with D possibly matching TRBD1 (6 bases). Germline-derived CDR1 and CDR2 are MNHNS and SASEGT. Trimming left V 1 base short and J 6 bases short, with 10 bases between. This CDR3 is 14 amino acids long. The CDR3 region has the DNA TGTGCCAGCAGTGAAGGGCAGGGGAAAAACACCATATATTTT. This codes for CASSEGQGKNTIYF.

In its sample, this clone was seen once. This chain uses TRBV5-1 with TRBJ1-1; D perhaps matches TRBD1 (6 bases). This CDR3 is built from 14 residues. CDR1 is SGHRS and CDR2 is YFSETQ in the germline V gene. Trimming took off 5 bases at V and 1 base at J, with 12 bases between the two ends. The CDR3 protein is CASSYSQGNTEAFF. In DNA, the CDR3 is TGCGCCAGCAGTTACTCACAGGGGAACACTGAAGCTTTCTTT. The complete variable domain, with remaining parts taken from reference TRBV5-1 and TRBJ1-1, reads KAGVTQTPRYLIKTRGQQVTLSCSPISGHRSVSWYQQTPGQGLQFLFEYFSETQRNKGNFPGRFSGRQFSNSRSEMNVSTLELGDSALYLCASSYSQGNTEAFFGQGTRLTVV.

V is TRBV12-3 or TRBV12-4 and J is TRBJ1-1; TRBD1 matches at 7 bases. The CDR3 is 13 amino acids. Losses at the gene ends were 5 bases for V and 6 bases for J; bases not matched to a gene: 6. This CDR3 reads CASSPRTGSEAFF. CDR3 bases: TGTGCCAGCAGTCCCCGGACAGGATCTGAAGCTTTCTTT.

V and J are TRBV28 and TRBJ1-3, with D maybe TRBD1 (5 bases). CDR3 length: 12 residues. In germline, CDR1 is MDHEN, CDR2 SYDVKM. The V end lost 7 bases, the J end lost 7 bases, and 11 bases lay between the germline ends. The CDR3 coding sequence is TGTGCCAGCACCTCGGGGGGGAACACCATATATTTT. The encoded protein is CASTSGGNTIYF.

The chain is built from TRBV9 and TRBJ2-2; 11 bases are a match to TRBD1. V lost 3 bases, J lost 9 bases, and 7 bases stayed unmatched. Germline CDR1 and CDR2: SGDLS and YYNGEE. This CDR3 has 15 amino acids. Here the CDR3 DNA reads TGTGCCAGCAGCGCCAGGACAGGGGGCAACCGGGAGCTGTTTTTT. Amino acids: CASSARTGGNRELFF.

This chain connects TRBV27 to TRBJ1-2, with a tentative D call TRBD1 (6 bases). V dropped 3 bases and J dropped 1 base, with 9 bases sitting between them. Looked up from germline, CDR1 is MNHEY and CDR2 is SMNVEV (reference sequence). The CDR3 loop spans 14 amino acids. CDR3 coding DNA: TGTGCCAGCAGTTTTAGGGGGTATAACTATGGCTACACCTTC. Amino acid sequence: CASSFRGYNYGYTF.

The chain combines TRBV19 with TRBJ2-1; D perhaps matches TRBD2 (5 bases). With 4 bases removed from V and 9 bases from J, the gap between germline ends came to 16 bases. This CDR3 contains 14 residues. The germline V gene has CDR1 LNHDA and CDR2 SQIVND (reference sequence). The CDR3 bases are TGTGCCAGTAGTAGGGAGTTGCAACGGGCTGAGCAGTTCTTC. Translated: CASSRELQRAEQFF.

This rearrangement joins TRBV19 to TRBJ2-7; maybe TRBD2 (6 bases). Germline assignment: CDR1 LNHDA and CDR2 SQIVND (reference sequence). V lost 8 bases to trimming and J lost 7 bases, with 18 bases between them. The CDR3 length is 13 residues. The CDR3 nucleotides are TGTGCCAGTGTCTCCCCAGGGAGGAGGGAGCAGTACTTC. Encoded protein: CASVSPGRREQYF.